This T cell receptor (beta chain) was recovered during a study of blood T cell dynamics during melanoma immunotherapy (dated by TCRdb to about 2020). For the study in its entirety: The patients had metastatic melanoma and were given first-line pembrolizumab or nivolumab plus ipilimumab as standard of care in the United Kingdom. To find early correlates of response, peripheral T cell receptor repertoires were profiled in metastatic melanoma patients before and after one cycle of checkpoint inhibitor therapy. A training cohort was formed from consecutive patients, and a further independent group of patients from the same centre was pooled into an external validation set.

Every bulk PBMC sample had a fixed 350 ng of DNA loaded. TCR beta CDR3 sequences were amplified from genomic DNA with the immunoSEQ TCRb Assay kit following manufacturer instructions. The KAPA Library Quantification Kit for Illumina platforms was used to quantify pooled libraries by qPCR. Pooled libraries were sequenced on an Illumina NextSeq 500, clustered at roughly 0.55-1.2 pM. On the study's bioinformatics: TCR data were analyzed with immunoSEQ ANALYZER and the R LymphoSeq package. A rearrangement efficiency score was calculated as productive divided by the sum of productive and non-productive CDR3 sequences. Clonality was measured with the Gini coefficient and diversity with the Renyi index at alpha=1, and both measures were compared pairwise between timepoints within each patient. In LymphoSeq, clonal relatedness was computed with an edit distance of 3 and repertoire similarity was computed with the Bhattacharyya coefficient. To classify response, a linear discriminant analysis based on week-3 changes in clonality and diversity was built with the R MASS and caret packages. Here the immuneACCESS table is served through TCRdb, limited to in-frame sequences with V and J called. Missing clones are a known gap in these copies; in checked studies unresolved V genes cover under half, and the rest lacks a known reason. V and J calls and clone size are as listed in that table; D and trimming were resolved from the DNA. The sample yields more than 8,000 clones; about 88% were counted once. The ten largest account for 2% to 2.5% of the sample.

The CDR3 spans 15 residues, from the cysteine through the phenylalanine. The CDR3 DNA has 45 bases and is translated from base 1. Trimming removed 0 bases from V and 5 bases from J, leaving 11 bases between the germline ends. Based on the germline V gene, the CDR1 and CDR2 sequences are LGHNA and YNFKEQ. On the study overall, not on this receptor specifically: The study could not determine whether the T cell clones driving repertoire changes were melanoma-specific or reflected general immune activation. The relatively small sample size was acknowledged as potentially limiting generalization of the results. A bifurcated reorganization of the PBMC repertoire at W3, with increased clonality or increased diversity, was observed in patients who later achieved disease control, unlike in progressors.

Sample time point, as interpreted from the label and publication: week 3, after first cycle of checkpoint inhibitor. Blood samples were collected before treatment (T0) and at week 3 (W3), after the first cycle of checkpoint blockade. Except for a couple of patients with rapid clinical progression, response was assessed 12 weeks after the first infusion by RECIST 1.1; disease control meant complete response, partial response or stable disease. Patients were not eligible if they had prior systemic cancer treatment, concomitant immunosuppressant therapy or synchronous other active malignancies. Bulk PBMC and plasma cell-free DNA were both sequenced for TCR beta so that circulating cells and T cell turnover could be tracked. Lymphoprep and SepMate tubes were used to isolate PBMC from blood, and red cell lysis was then performed. QIAamp DNA Blood Mini kits were used to extract DNA from PBMC and sorted T cell subsets.

This clone appeared a single time. No antigen is known for it. One base away there is no much larger clone; base qualities are not given. This receptor was obtained from a human donor with melanoma. The sample in question was blood, obtained from a patient treated with checkpoint blockade. Recombination joined TRBV4-2 with TRBJ1-5; a weak D assignment points to TRBD1 (5 bases agree). CDR3 region: CASSQEMNRHQPQHF. In nucleotides, the sequence is TGTGCCAGCAGCCAAGAGATGAACAGGCATCAGCCCCAGCATTTT.